What follows is one T cell receptor (beta chain) and its context. Clones were read by immunoSEQ multiplex PCR, and TCRdb kept only the in-frame ones, dropping some. The sample records fewer than 100,000 clones, about 93% being singletons. Between the trimmed V and J ends, which lost 4 bases and 0 bases, there was a span of 7 bases. Germline V gives CDR1 SGHDN, CDR2 FVKESK. This CDR3 has 14 residues. This sample stems from a study of human versus mouse CDR3 diversity and MHC coevolution. This sequence joins TRBV14 and TRBJ2-1; perhaps TRBD1 as D (5 bases). Sequenced sample: naive CD4+ T cells from blood. As for subset: CD45RO-negative CD62L-positive naive CD4 T cells. This clonotype originated in a person aged 25-75 years in good health. Here the CDR3 DNA reads TGTGCCAGCAGCCGGGGCGCCTCCTACAATGAGCAGTTCTTC. It specifies CASSRGASYNEQFF. The entire variable domain, with the rest obtained from reference TRBV14 and TRBJ2-1, is as follows: EAGVTQFPSHSVIEKGQTVTLRCDPISGHDNLYWYRRVMGKEIKFLLHFVKESKQDESGMPNNRFLAERTGGTYSTLKVQPAELEDSGVYFCASSRGASYNEQFFGPGTRLTVL.